The T cell receptor (beta chain) under discussion was sequenced for a study of cytomegalovirus exposure and HLA in healthy donors (dated by TCRdb to 2015 to 2018). The study in broad terms: According to an earlier analysis of a few hundred of the donors, about 190 million T cells yielded 117 million unique TCR beta sequences and around 280 Gb of sequence data. Every repertoire in the discovery cohort had been generated on one and the same sequencing platform. The later analysis used no new phenotypic data to find candidate immune exposures, relying instead on TCR beta sequences and their occurrence across donors. Approximately 310 gigabases of sequencing data and 70 million to 85 million unique TCR sequences were included in an early release covering about 600 HLA-typed donors. The study aimed to test whether signatures of past pathogen exposure could be identified by cataloging public T cell receptors. To study patterns of TCR occurrence, a later analysis re-analyzed previously published TCR beta repertoires from just over 650 donors and added high-resolution HLA genotyping. High-throughput TCR immunosequencing, statistical association of individual TCRs with disease status, and machine learning were combined to predict cytomegalovirus infection status. Because of strong linkage in the cohort, roughly five DR-DQ haplotypes were treated as single units for association and clustering. The T cell repertoires of 700 or so subjects were profiled by immunosequencing and related to cytomegalovirus serostatus. On average, 235,054 unique TCR beta nucleotide sequences were sequenced per donor among a few hundred genotyped donors of the cohort, with roughly 18% of those sequences being non-productive. The genetic ancestry cluster associated with self-reported Caucasian donors included 65% to 90% of the 350 to 500 genotyped donors. An earlier analysis of 587 of the donors applied high-throughput TCR beta sequencing to assess whether each TCR beta V gene segment acted as functional or pseudogenic. Typing coverage differed by locus: A, B, C, DRB1 and DQB1 were typed in about 620-630 donors, DQA1 in about 550, DPA1 in over 600, and DPB1 in 450 to 490. Donor age, sex, ethnicity and CMV serostatus were collected together with the repertoire data. A later genetic analysis used genome-wide SNP genotypes for 398 of the 666 donors, treating that subset as a discovery cohort. HLA typing covered class I and class II loci at four-digit resolution. In addition to the first cohort of roughly 670 subjects, a separate validation cohort of 120 different subjects was used.

V is pruned by 10 bases and J by 2 bases, leaving 5 bases of the junction without a gene match. Counted from cysteine to phenylalanine, this CDR3 has 13 amino acids. The entry retains the CDR3 DNA only, 39 bases that are in frame from base 1. As encoded in the germline V gene, CDR1 is SGDLS while CDR2 is YYNGEE. Here is what the overall study found, with its caveats: The classifier was reported to diagnose cytomegalovirus status with high specificity and sensitivity in both the original and validation cohorts. Linkage disequilibrium might explain the correlated functional status among segregating V segments, but an unknown experimental factor could not be ruled out. A later genetic analysis associated a missense DCLRE1C variant with V-gene and J-gene trimming of TCR beta chains, and an independent cohort replicated the association. In this cohort, only TCR beta chains were sequenced, and detectable features were limited by the absence of alpha or paired-chain data. In vitro tests confirmed that a few of the cytomegalovirus-associated TCR beta chains recognize cytomegalovirus antigens. In a later genetic analysis, fewer N-insertions in productive TCRs were reported among donors in an Asian-associated ancestry cluster than the approximately 670-donor mean. In the study, some 160 TCR beta chains were listed as associated with cytomegalovirus. The sequencing pipeline was judged likely to have produced a cluster of highly shared sequence variants as a technical artifact. A later analysis found that most CMV-associated TCR beta chains appeared HLA-restricted, with HLA associations seemingly driven largely by CMV exposure. It was suggested by the authors that the approach could potentially be generalized to other disease states and immunological phenotypes. A further reported finding was that TCR beta sequences accurately predicted the HLA-A and HLA-B alleles for most subjects in the first cohort. In an earlier analysis of some 500 of the donors, most TCR beta V segments appeared in productive rearrangements about 90% or about 30% of the time, broadly matching IMGT annotations. In a later analysis, HLA-associated TCR beta chains were found to be more clonally expanded and to have lower generation probabilities than equally common non-associated chains. A later analysis associated 17,000 or so TCR beta sequences with specific HLA alleles at a false discovery rate of 0.05. Most TCR sequences were seen in very few donors, while some public TCRs were found in many individuals. Over 15 rarely observed V segments, including chromosome 9 orphons, were excluded from the earlier analysis of some 590 of the donors because counts were too low. CMV serostatus was the only immune exposure information available for the cohort. The 87-base-pair reads could not distinguish some IMGT-functional V segments, including TRBV6-2 and TRBV6-3, so those segments were excluded. Strong co-occurrence of HLA alleles, especially DR and DQ, made assigning TCR associations to individual alleles difficult. A later analysis found that TCR association rates varied across HLA loci, with DRB1 alleles showing the most associated TCRs and HLA-C alleles the fewest. In a later analysis, several top co-occurrence clusters were reported to appear linked to parvovirus B19, influenza, CMV and Epstein-Barr virus. Sequencing depth was assumed to be roughly uniform across donors in the presence/absence analyses, though that assumption may not hold. Because HLA typing was missing for some donors at each locus, association tests included only the typed subset.

Receptor amplification or capture employed the immunoSEQ multiplex PCR assay. The multiplex PCR relied on a mix of 60 forward primers for TCR Vbeta segments and 13 reverse primers for TCR Jbeta segments. A multiplex PCR assay on genomic DNA amplified the CDR3 region of rearranged TCR beta genes. The Illumina HiSeq System was used to sequence the amplified TCR beta libraries as 87-base-pair reads. On the authors' methods: Across the 600 to 700 repertoires, a later analysis counted tens of millions of unique TCR beta chains, roughly 11 million of which were shared by at least two donors. A nearest-neighbor algorithm error-corrected the raw reads and collapsed the reads into unique sequences, merging closely related sequences to remove PCR and sequencing errors. To assign V, D and J gene segments, CDR3 sequences were aligned to IMGT reference sequences. For a sequence to be retained, at least a six-nucleotide match to both a V gene segment and a J gene segment was required. Rearrangements were called productive when the CDR3 lacked stop codons and stayed in frame with V and J; all others were non-productive. CDR3 was defined by IMGT convention, running from the second conserved V-encoded cysteine to the conserved J-encoded phenylalanine. The earlier analysis of about 570 of the donors excluded any sequence lacking an unambiguous match to a single V gene segment. An earlier analysis of several hundred of the donors called V segments functional above 56.7% productive rearrangements and segregating when the between-donor standard deviation exceeded 5%. A statistical classification framework was developed to diagnose cytomegalovirus status using the catalog of TCR beta chain sequences. In a later analysis, TCR nucleotide sequences were compared against IMGT/GENE-DB human TR gene sequences so that V and J genes could be assigned. A later analysis assigned CDR3 sequences and most-parsimonious VDJ recombination scenarios with the TCRdist pipeline. In a later analysis, each TCR beta chain was defined by its CDR3 amino acid sequence together with its V-gene family, and reads lacking a unique V-gene family were excluded. In a later analysis, 450 to 600 highly shared, low-generation-probability nucleotide sequences were removed to address suspected cross-contamination and a sequencing artifact. In a later analysis, a clonal expansion index was calculated for each public chain from normalized within-repertoire ranks of inferred template counts. In a later analysis, generation probabilities were computed with a VDJ recombination model fitted to out-of-frame rearrangements, and the resulting probabilities were checked against IGoR. Hypergeometric tests were used in a later analysis to score TCR-TCR, TCR-HLA and TCR-CMV co-occurrence, with a repertoire-size bias correction applied to the TCR pairs. A later analysis estimated false discovery rates by permuting HLA or CMV assignments 20 times. In a later analysis, co-occurring TCRs were grouped using DBSCAN, and TCRdist sequence similarity was added for clustering within HLA-allele-positive subsets. Co-occurrence clustering excluded repertoires with fewer than 30,000 or more than 120,000 public chains, plus five with anomalous nucleotide sharing. TCRdb stores this immuneACCESS table with in-frame sequences only. Part of the clones is absent; in the studies checked, under half of the shortfall reflects unresolved V genes, and no reason is known for the rest. That table gives V, J and clone size, and the DNA gave D and trimming. The sample table records 200,000 to 250,000 clones; 85% to 90% of these occur just once. 1% of the sample lies in the top ten.

As regards this clone: Its antigen is unknown. Base qualities are not provided; no much larger clone lies one nucleotide away.

In total, over 600 healthy bone marrow donors made up the cohort. At the time of sampling, all cohort members were nominally healthy, though unrecorded immune exposures were likely present. The donor was CMV seronegative and belonged to the group of over 350 seronegative cohort members. Every donor gave a peripheral blood sample, and the peripheral blood mononuclear cells from that sample were used for TCR beta sequencing. Genomic DNA was extracted from the blood cell samples with the Qiagen DNeasy Blood Extraction Kit. In this chain, TRBV9 is recombined with TRBJ2-2, with 7 bases in between that match TRBD2. The TCR was taken from a woman aged 18-29 years in good health and CMV-seronegative. The source material was PBMCs. Here is the DNA: TGTGCCGGGGAGGGGCGAAACACCGGGGAGCTGTTTTTT. The translation is CAGEGRNTGELFF.